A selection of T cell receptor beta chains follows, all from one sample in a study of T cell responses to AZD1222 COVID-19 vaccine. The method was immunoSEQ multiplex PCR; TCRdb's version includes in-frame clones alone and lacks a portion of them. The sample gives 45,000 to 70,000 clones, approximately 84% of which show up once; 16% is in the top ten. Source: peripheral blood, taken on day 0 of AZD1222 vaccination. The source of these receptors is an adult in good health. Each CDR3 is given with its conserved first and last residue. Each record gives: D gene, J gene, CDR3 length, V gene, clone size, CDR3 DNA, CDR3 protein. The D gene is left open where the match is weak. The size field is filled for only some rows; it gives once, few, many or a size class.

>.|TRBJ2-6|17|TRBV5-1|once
TGCGCCAGCAGCTCGAGTAGGGGGTACTCTGGGGCCAACGTCCTGACTTTC
CASSSSRGYSGANVLTF
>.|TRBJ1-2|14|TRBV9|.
TGTGCCAGCAGCCCTATCGGGGCTAACTATGGCTACACCTTC
CASSPIGANYGYTF
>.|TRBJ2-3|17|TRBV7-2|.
TGTGCCAGCAGACCCAGGTTATCCGGGACCCATGGGGATACGCAGTATTTT
CASRPRLSGTHGDTQYF
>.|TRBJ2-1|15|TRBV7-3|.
TGTGCCAGCAGCTTAGGGTCCCCGGCCTACAATGAGCAGTTCTTC
CASSLGSPAYNEQFF
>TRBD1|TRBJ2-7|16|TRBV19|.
TGTGCCAGTAGTTTTGGTCCGACGACAGGGGGGTACGAGCAGTACTTC
CASSFGPTTGGYEQYF
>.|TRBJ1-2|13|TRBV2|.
TGTGCCAGCACTAAGGAAGGTGACTATGGCTACACCTTC
CASTKEGDYGYTF
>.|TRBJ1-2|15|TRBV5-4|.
TGTGCCAGCAGCTTGGCGGGCAGGCGAAACTATGGCTACACCTTC
CASSLAGRRNYGYTF
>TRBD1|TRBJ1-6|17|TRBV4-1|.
TGCGCCAGCAGCGAACGTACAGGGACAGGGATAGACTCACCCCTCCACTTT
CASSERTGTGIDSPLHF
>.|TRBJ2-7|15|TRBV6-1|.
TGTGCCAGCAGTGATGGGGGGACGGCTACCTACGAGCAGTACTTC
CASSDGGTATYEQYF
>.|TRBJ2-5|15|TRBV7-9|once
TGTGCCAGCAGCTTAGGGGAGAGCAGGACGGAGACCCAGTACTTC
CASSLGESRTETQYF
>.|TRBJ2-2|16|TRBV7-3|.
TGTGCCAGCAGCTCCCTAGGGGGGTATTCAGGCGGGGAGCTGTTTTTT
CASSSLGGYSGGELFF
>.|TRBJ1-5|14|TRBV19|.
TGTGCCAGTACCCCGGGGTTGGGATACCAGCCCCAGCATTTT
CASTPGLGYQPQHF
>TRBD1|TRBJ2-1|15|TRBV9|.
TGTGCCAGCAGCGGGTCGGGACAGGCCGACAATGAGCAGTTCTTC
CASSGSGQADNEQFF
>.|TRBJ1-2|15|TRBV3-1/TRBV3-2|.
TGTGCCAGCAGCCAAGATATGGCAGGGCGGGGCGGCTACACCTTC
CASSQDMAGRGGYTF
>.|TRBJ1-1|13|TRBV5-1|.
TGCGCCAGCCAACAGGGAATGAACACTGAAGCTTTCTTT
CASQQGMNTEAFF
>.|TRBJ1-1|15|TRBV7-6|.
TGTGCCAGCAGCCCCACACAGGGAGTGTACACTGAAGCTTTCTTT
CASSPTQGVYTEAFF
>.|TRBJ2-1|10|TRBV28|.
TGTGCCAGCAGTTTCAATGAGCAGTTCTTC
CASSFNEQFF
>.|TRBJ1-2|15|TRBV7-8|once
TGTGCCAGCATGCAAAACAGGGATCTCGACTATGGCTACACCTTC
CASMQNRDLDYGYTF
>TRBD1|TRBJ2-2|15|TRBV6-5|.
TGTGCCAGCGCAGGGAGACAGGGGTCCGCCGGGGAGCTGTTTTTT
CASAGRQGSAGELFF
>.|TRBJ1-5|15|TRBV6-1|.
TGTGCCAGCAGTGAAGTTGGGGGGAGCAATCAGCCCCAGCATTTT
CASSEVGGSNQPQHF
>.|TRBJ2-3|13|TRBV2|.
TGTGCCAGCAGTGGCGGGACACAGAATACGCAGTATTTT
CASSGGTQNTQYF
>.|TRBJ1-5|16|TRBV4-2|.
TGTGCCAGCAGCCAAGGGGCGCGAGGGGGTGATCAGCCCCAGCATTTT
CASSQGARGGDQPQHF
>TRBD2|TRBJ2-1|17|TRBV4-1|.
TGCGCCAGCAGCCCAGGACTAGCGCGTAGCTCCTACAATGAGCAGTTCTTC
CASSPGLARSSYNEQFF
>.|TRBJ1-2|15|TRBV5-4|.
TGTGCCAGCAGCCTTAAGAGGCAGGGCCTCTATGGCTACACCTTC
CASSLKRQGLYGYTF
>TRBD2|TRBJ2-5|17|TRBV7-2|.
TGTGCCAGCAGCCCCTATCCCACTAGCGTCACACAAGAGACCCAGTACTTC
CASSPYPTSVTQETQYF
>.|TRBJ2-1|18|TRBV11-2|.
TGTGCCAGCAGCTTAGACCTCGTCGGGATAAGCTCCTACAATGAGCAGTTCTTC
CASSLDLVGISSYNEQFF
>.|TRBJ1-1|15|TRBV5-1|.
TGCGCCAGCAGCTGGGGCGTCGTGGGGGACACTGAAGCTTTCTTT
CASSWGVVGDTEAFF
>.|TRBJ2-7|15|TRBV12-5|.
TGTGCTAGTGGTCCCAAGCGCGAACCCCCCTACGAGCAGTACTTC
CASGPKREPPYEQYF
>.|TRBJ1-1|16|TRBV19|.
TGTGCCAGTAGTATAGGGCGCGGGGGGCCGAGGACTGAAGCTTTCTTT
CASSIGRGGPRTEAFF
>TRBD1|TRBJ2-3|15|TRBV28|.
TGTGCCAGCAGTTTCTCAACAGGGGGGACAGATACGCAGTATTTT
CASSFSTGGTDTQYF
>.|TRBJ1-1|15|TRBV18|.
TGTGCCAGCTCAGTTCAGGGGCCACCAAACACTGAAGCTTTCTTT
CASSVQGPPNTEAFF
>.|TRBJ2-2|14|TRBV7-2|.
TGTGCCAGCAGCCAAAACCAGTTGACCGGGGAGCTGTTTTTT
CASSQNQLTGELFF
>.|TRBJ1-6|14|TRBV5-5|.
TGTGCCAGCAGCCCAGGGTCCTCGAATTCACCCCTCCACTTT
CASSPGSSNSPLHF
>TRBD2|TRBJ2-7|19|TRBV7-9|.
TGTGCCAGCAGCTCGCCCGATGGGACTAGCGGGAGGCGAACCTACGAGCAGTACTTC
CASSSPDGTSGRRTYEQYF
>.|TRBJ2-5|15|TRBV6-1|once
TGTGCCAGCAGTGAGCAAGCTAGCCACCAAGAGACCCAGTACTTC
CASSEQASHQETQYF
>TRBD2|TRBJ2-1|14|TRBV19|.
TGTGCCAGTAAAGGAGAGGGAGGGTGGAATGAGCAGTTCTTC
CASKGEGGWNEQFF
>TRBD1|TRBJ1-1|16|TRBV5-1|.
TGCGCCAGCAGCTACAGGGGCCCCGGGCTACTAACTGAAGCTTTCTTT
CASSYRGPGLLTEAFF
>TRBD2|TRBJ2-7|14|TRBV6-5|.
TGTGCCAGCAGGTACGCTAGCGGATACTACGAGCAGTACTTC
CASRYASGYYEQYF
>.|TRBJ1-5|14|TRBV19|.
TGTGCCAGTAGTATCCATGGCCAAAATCAGCCCCAGCATTTT
CASSIHGQNQPQHF
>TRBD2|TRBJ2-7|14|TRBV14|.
TGTGCCAGCAGCGGCGGGAGGTTGGTAAACGAGCAGTACTTC
CASSGGRLVNEQYF
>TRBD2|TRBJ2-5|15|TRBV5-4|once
TGTGCCAGCAGCCTCACTAGCGGGGGACAAGAGACCCAGTACTTC
CASSLTSGGQETQYF
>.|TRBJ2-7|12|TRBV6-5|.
TGTGCCAGCATAGACAGTTTTTACGAGCAGTACTTC
CASIDSFYEQYF
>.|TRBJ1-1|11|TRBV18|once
TGTGCCAGCTCACCGGGCACTGAAGCTTTCTTT
CASSPGTEAFF
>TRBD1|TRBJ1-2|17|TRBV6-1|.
TGTGCCAGCAGTGAACCGACGGAGGTACAGGGGATCGATGGCTACACCTTC
CASSEPTEVQGIDGYTF
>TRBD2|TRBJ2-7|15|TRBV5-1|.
TGCGCCAGCAGCCCAGGACTAGCGGGGGCTTTTGAGCAGTACTTC
CASSPGLAGAFEQYF
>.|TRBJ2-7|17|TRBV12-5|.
TGTGCTAGTGGTTTGCCCCCGAAGAGAGACAGGTCCCTAGAGCAGTACTTC
CASGLPPKRDRSLEQYF
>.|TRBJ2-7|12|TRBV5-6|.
TGTGCCAGCAGCCGATTGGGCTACGAGCAGTACTTC
CASSRLGYEQYF
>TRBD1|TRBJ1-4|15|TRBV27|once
TGTGCCAGCAGTTCCAGCGGGACAGCGAATGAAAAACTGTTTTTT
CASSSSGTANEKLFF
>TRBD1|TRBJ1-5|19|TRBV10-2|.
TGCGCCAGCGGCGCCGGGACAGCGATCGGGGTCACCAGCAATCAGCCCCAGCATTTT
CASGAGTAIGVTSNQPQHF
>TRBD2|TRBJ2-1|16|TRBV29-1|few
TGCAGCGTTCGGGGTGGTAGCGGGTACGCCATCGATGAGCAGTTCTTC
CSVRGGSGYAIDEQFF
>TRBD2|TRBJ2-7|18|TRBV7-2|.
TGTGCCAGCAGCGCCGCGACTAGCGGGAGGGCCTTATATTACGAGCAGTACTTC
CASSAATSGRALYYEQYF
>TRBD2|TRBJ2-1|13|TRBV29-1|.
TGCAGCGCGCGGGAGGGCCTGGGAAATGAGCAGTTCTTC
CSAREGLGNEQFF
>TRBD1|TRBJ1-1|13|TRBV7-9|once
TGTGCCACAATAACAGGGGGCAACACTGAAGCTTTCTTT
CATITGGNTEAFF
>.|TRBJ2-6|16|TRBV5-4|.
TGTGCCAGCAGATTGCACGGGAGAGGTGGGGCCAACGTCCTGACTTTC
CASRLHGRGGANVLTF
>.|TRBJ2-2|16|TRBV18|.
TGTGCCAGCTCACCACTAGTCCGCGGTAACACCGGGGAGCTGTTTTTT
CASSPLVRGNTGELFF
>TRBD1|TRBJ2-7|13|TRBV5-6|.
TGTGCCAGCAGGCGGACAGGGGTCTACGAGCAGTACTTC
CASRRTGVYEQYF